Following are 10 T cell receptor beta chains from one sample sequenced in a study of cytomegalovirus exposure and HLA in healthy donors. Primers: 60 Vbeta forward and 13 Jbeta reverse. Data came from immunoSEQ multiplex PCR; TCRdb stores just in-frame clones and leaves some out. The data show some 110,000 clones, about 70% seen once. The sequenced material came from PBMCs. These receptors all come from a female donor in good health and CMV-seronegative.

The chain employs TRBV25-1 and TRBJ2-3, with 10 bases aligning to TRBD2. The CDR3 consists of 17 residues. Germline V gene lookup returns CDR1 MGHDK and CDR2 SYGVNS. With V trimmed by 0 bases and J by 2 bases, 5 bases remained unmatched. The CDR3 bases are TGTGCCAGCAGTGAATACCCGGGACTAGCGTACACAGATACGCAGTATTTT. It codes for CASSEYPGLAYTDTQYF.

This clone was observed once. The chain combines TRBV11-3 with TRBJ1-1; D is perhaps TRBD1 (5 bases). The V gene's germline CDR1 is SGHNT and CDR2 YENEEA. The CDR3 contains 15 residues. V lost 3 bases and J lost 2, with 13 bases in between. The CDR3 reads CASSFAGTANTEAFF. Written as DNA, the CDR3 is TGTGCCAGCAGCTTCGCAGGGACTGCCAACACTGAAGCTTTCTTT.

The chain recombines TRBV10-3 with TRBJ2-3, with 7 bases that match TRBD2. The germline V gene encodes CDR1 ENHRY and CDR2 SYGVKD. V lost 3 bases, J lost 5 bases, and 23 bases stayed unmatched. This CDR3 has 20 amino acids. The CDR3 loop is CAISDHTGRLARGVKDTQYF. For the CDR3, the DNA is TGTGCCATCAGTGACCACACGGGAAGACTAGCCCGGGGGGTGAAAGATACGCAGTATTTT.

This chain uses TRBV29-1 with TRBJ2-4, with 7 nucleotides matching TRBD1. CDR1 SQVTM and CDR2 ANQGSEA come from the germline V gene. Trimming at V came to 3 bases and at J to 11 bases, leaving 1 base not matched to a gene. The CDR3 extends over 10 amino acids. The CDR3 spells CSVEQGVQYF. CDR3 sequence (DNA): TGCAGCGTTGAGCAGGGGGTTCAGTACTTC.

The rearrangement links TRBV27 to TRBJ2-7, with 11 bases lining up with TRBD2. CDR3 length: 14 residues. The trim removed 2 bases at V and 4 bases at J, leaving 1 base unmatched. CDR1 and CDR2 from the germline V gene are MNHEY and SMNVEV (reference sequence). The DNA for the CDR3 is TGTGCCAGCAGTTTACTAGCGGGAGGATACGAGCAGTACTTC. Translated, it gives CASSLLAGGYEQYF.

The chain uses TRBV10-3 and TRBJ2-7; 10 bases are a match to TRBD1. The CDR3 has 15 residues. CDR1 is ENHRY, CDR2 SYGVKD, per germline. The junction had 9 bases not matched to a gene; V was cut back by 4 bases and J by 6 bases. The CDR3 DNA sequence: TGTGCCATCAGTGTCCTACCCGGGACAGGGGCCGAGCAGTACTTC. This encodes CAISVLPGTGAEQYF.

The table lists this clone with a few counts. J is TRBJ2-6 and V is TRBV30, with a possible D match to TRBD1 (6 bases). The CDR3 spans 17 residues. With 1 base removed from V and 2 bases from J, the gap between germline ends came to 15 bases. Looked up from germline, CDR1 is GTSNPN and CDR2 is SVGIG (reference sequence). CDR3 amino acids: CAWSGLLGATGANVLTF. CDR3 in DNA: TGTGCCTGGAGTGGCCTCCTGGGGGCTACTGGGGCCAACGTCCTGACTTTC. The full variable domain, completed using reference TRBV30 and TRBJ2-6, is SQTIHQWPATLVQPVGSPLSLECTVEGTSNPNLYWYRQAAGRGLQLLFYSVGIGQISSEVPQNLSASRPQDRQFILSSKKLLLSDSGFYLCAWSGLLGATGANVLTFGAGSRLTVL.

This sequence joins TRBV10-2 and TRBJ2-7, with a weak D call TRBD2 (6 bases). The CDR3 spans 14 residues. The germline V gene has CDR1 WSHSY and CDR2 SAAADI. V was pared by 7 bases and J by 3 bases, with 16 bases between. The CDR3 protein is CASTPSGSYYEQYF. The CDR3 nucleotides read TGCGCCAGCACCCCGTCCGGGAGCTACTACGAGCAGTACTTC.

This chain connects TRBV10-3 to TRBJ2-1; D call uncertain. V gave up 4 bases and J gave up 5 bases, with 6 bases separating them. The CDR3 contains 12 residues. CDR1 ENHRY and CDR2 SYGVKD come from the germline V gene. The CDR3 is CAISVADNEQFF. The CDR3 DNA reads TGTGCCATCAGTGTTGCGGACAATGAGCAGTTCTTC.

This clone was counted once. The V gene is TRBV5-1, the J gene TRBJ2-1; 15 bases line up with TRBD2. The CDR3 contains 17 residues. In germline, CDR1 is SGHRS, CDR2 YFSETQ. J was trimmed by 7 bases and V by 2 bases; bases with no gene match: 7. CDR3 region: CASSLKAGTSGRNEQFF. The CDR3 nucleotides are TGCGCCAGCAGCTTAAAGGCCGGGACTAGCGGGAGGAATGAGCAGTTCTTC.